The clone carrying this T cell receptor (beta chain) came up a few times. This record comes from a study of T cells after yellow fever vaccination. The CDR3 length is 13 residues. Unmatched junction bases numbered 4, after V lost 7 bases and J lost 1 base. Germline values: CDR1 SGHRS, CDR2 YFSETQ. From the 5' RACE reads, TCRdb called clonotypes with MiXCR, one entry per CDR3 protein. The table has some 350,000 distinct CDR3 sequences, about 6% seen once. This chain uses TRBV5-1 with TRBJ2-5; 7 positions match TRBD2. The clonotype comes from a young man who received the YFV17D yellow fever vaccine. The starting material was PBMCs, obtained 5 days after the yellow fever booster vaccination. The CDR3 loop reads CASAGTTQETQYF. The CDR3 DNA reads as TGCGCCAGCGCCGGGACTACCCAAGAGACCCAGTACTTC.